The clone carrying this T cell receptor beta chain was seen only a few times. This specimen comes from a study of blood T cell repertoires in COVID-19. Turning to the study itself: Specimens from acute and convalescent COVID-19 originated in the United States, Italy and Spain. T cells, B-cell-depleted T cells, or PBMCs supplied cDNA or gDNA.

Per the original methods: Reference gene primer amplification gave estimated nucleated cell counts. Only in-frame clones appear in the TCRdb table, and some are missing; sequencing was by immunoSEQ multiplex PCR. The D gene and trimming were derived from the DNA, and the V and J assignments and clone size from that table. The table includes about 230,000 clones, under 85% detected once. V was cut by 2 bases and J by 6 bases, with 14 bases left in between. The CDR3 runs to 14 residues. The germline V gene has CDR1 MNHEY and CDR2 SVGEGT. Those enrolled in Seattle joined during active infection and were followed longitudinally afterward.

V and J are TRBV6-2 or TRBV6-3 and TRBJ2-7; D remains ambiguous. The receptor's source is a woman in her twenties or thirties with COVID-19, enrolled during active disease. Sequenced: peripheral blood. CDR3 DNA: TGTGCCAGCAGTTACGCCGGGTTGGTGAGCGAGCAGTACTTC. This codes for CASSYAGLVSEQYF.